Presented here are 29 T cell receptor beta chains from one specimen sequenced in a study of T cell responses to AZD1222 COVID-19 vaccine. Some clones are missing from TCRdb's copy, which holds only in-frame ones; the method was immunoSEQ multiplex PCR. The sample includes roughly 100,000 clones, more than 75% seen only once; the top ten take roughly 9.2%. Sequenced here: peripheral blood, sampled on day 0 of AZD1222 vaccination. Receptors originate from an adult in good health.

The chain uses TRBV13 and TRBJ2-5, with 8 positions matching TRBD2. From germline, CDR1 is PRHDT and CDR2 FYEKMQ (reference sequence). V shed 4 bases, J shed 6 bases, and the junction held 16 bases outside the gene matches. The CDR3 totals 17 residues. The CDR3 nucleotides read TGTGCCAGCAGCTCAGTAGGTAGCGGGATGGTGGGAAAGACCCAGTACTTC. Its protein product is CASSSVGSGMVGKTQYF. Full variable domain (remainder filled in from reference TRBV13 and TRBJ2-5): AAGVIQSPRHLIKEKRETATLKCYPIPRHDTVYWYQQGPGQDPQFLISFYEKMQSDKGSIPDRFSAQQFSDYHSELNMSSLELGDSALYFCASSSVGSGMVGKTQYFGPGTRLLVL.

This chain uses TRBV4-1 with TRBJ1-2; a possible D gene is TRBD1 (5 bases). The CDR3 loop spans 15 amino acids. CDR1 MGHRA and CDR2 YSYEKL come from the germline V gene. With 1 base removed from V and 3 bases from J, the gap between germline ends came to 12 bases. CDR3 loop: CASSQVGGTDYGYTF. In DNA, the CDR3 is TGCGCCAGCAGCCAAGTTGGGGGTACGGACTATGGCTACACCTTC.

CDR3 region: CASTPSRASTDTQYF. In nucleotides, the CDR3 is TGTGCCAGTACCCCTAGCCGGGCGAGCACAGATACGCAGTATTTT. The chain uses TRBV19 and TRBJ2-3; maybe TRBD2 (5 bases). Germline lookup yields CDR1 LNHDA and CDR2 SQIVND (reference sequence). This CDR3 region has 15 residues. Trimming took off 7 bases at V and 0 bases at J, with 14 bases between the two ends.

The gene calls are TRBV29-1 and TRBJ2-1, with D maybe TRBD2 (6 bases). V was cut by 4 bases and J by 7 bases, with 17 bases left in between. Germline CDR1 reads SQVTM; CDR2 reads ANQGSEA. The CDR3 has 14 residues. The CDR3 loop reads CSVVYLGGGNEQFF. CDR3 sequence (DNA): TGCAGCGTTGTGTACCTTGGTGGAGGGAATGAGCAGTTCTTC.

The V call is TRBV10-2, the J call TRBJ2-3, with D unclear. The CDR3 spans 13 residues. Trimming pared 3 bases from V and 2 bases from J, leaving 6 bases between. CDR1 is WSHSY, CDR2 SAAADI, per germline. Here the CDR3 DNA reads TGCGCCAGCAGTGATGACAACACAGATACGCAGTATTTT. This gives the protein CASSDDNTDTQYF.

V usage is TRBV5-4 and J usage is TRBJ1-1, with D uncertain. This CDR3 contains 12 residues. Germline loops: CDR1 SGHNT, CDR2 YYREEE (reference sequence). V was shortened by 4 bases and J by 10 bases, with 14 bases between the two germline ends. The CDR3 region has the DNA TGTGCCAGCAGCCCGGGAGGGCCCATAGCTTTCTTT. Translation: CASSPGGPIAFF. Complete variable domain (other parts from reference TRBV5-4 and TRBJ1-1): ETGVTQSPTHLIKTRGQQVTLRCSSQSGHNTVSWYQQALGQGPQFIFQYYREEENGRGNFPPRFSGLQFPNYSSELNVNALELDDSALYLCASSPGGPIAFFGQGTRLTVV.

This clone was detected only once. The chain employs TRBV6-5 and TRBJ1-5, with a tentative D call TRBD1 (6 bases). Between the trimmed V and J ends, which lost 6 bases and 11 bases, there was a span of 14 bases. Germline values: CDR1 MNHEY, CDR2 SVGAGI. This CDR3 comprises 12 residues. Here the CDR3 DNA reads TGTGCCAGCAGACAGGGAATGGGGGCCCAGCATTTT. This sequence encodes CASRQGMGAQHF.

The chain is built from TRBV24-1 and TRBJ1-1; maybe TRBD1 (5 bases). V lost 4 bases and J 1 base, leaving 9 bases between the germline ends. CDR3 length: 14 amino acids. The germline V gene encodes CDR1 KGHDR and CDR2 SFDVKD. The CDR3: CATSEAGGNTEAFF. The CDR3 DNA reads TGTGCCACCAGTGAGGCCGGGGGGAACACTGAAGCTTTCTTT.

The rearrangement joins TRBV7-2 to TRBJ1-3; TRBD1 matches 7 bases. V lost 8 bases, J lost 4 bases, and 14 bases stayed unmatched. The CDR3 contains 16 residues. The V gene's germline CDR1 is SGHTA and CDR2 FQGNSA. CDR3 sequence reads: CASGRGHISGGNTIYF. CDR3 nucleotide sequence: TGTGCCAGCGGTAGGGGGCACATTTCGGGAGGAAACACCATATATTTT.

The V gene is TRBV18, the J gene TRBJ2-3, with D perhaps matching TRBD1 (5 bases). This CDR3 is 14 amino acids long. The V and J ends lost 4 bases and 0 bases respectively, with 8 bases between them. Germline lookup yields CDR1 KGHSH and CDR2 LQKENI. CDR3 nucleotides: TGTGCCAGCTCACGACAGCCTAGCACAGATACGCAGTATTTT. Protein: CASSRQPSTDTQYF.

The rearrangement joins TRBV14 to TRBJ1-3; D is unresolved. V shed 0 bases and J shed 3 bases, with 12 bases lying between them. The CDR3 totals 16 residues. Germline CDR1 SGHDN, CDR2 FVKESK. The CDR3 sequence: CASSQDQVSNGNTIYF. The CDR3 DNA reads as TGTGCCAGCAGCCAAGATCAGGTCTCCAATGGAAACACCATATATTTT.

The V and J genes are TRBV6-5 and TRBJ2-7, with TRBD1 as a possible D gene (6 bases). The germline gives CDR1 MNHEY, CDR2 SVGAGI. This CDR3 is built from 15 residues. The ends were cut back, 4 bases at V and 7 bases at J, with 20 bases in the middle. The chain's CDR3 is CASSFEGRDTGEQYF. For the CDR3, the DNA is TGTGCCAGCAGTTTCGAGGGCCGGGACACGGGGGAGCAGTACTTC.

This rearrangement joins TRBV5-4 to TRBJ2-1; 9 bases are shared with TRBD2. Trimming took 6 bases from V and 7 from J; bases not matched to a gene: 26. The CDR3 length is 20 residues. Per germline, CDR1 SGHNT and CDR2 YYREEE (reference sequence). CDR3 region: CASKTGSGAALAGAENEQFF. CDR3 in DNA: TGTGCCAGCAAAACAGGGTCAGGGGCCGCCTTAGCGGGAGCGGAAAATGAGCAGTTCTTC.

V gene TRBV21-1 combines with J gene TRBJ2-7; TRBD1, the table's D call, lacks a check against the DNA. TRBV21-1 is classified as a pseudogene. The CDR3 runs to 16 residues. CDR3 amino acids: CASSIDLDSHSYEQYF. In nucleotides, the CDR3 is TGTGCCAGCAGCATAGATTTGGACAGCCACTCCTACGAGCAGTACTTC.

V is TRBV6-2 or TRBV6-3 and J is TRBJ2-7; D is unclear. The germline V gene has CDR1 MNHEY and CDR2 SVGEGT. CDR3 size: 11 residues. V shed 6 bases and J shed 2 bases, with 5 bases lying between them. The CDR3 reads CASSQPYEQYF. DNA for the CDR3: TGTGCCAGCAGCCAGCCCTACGAGCAGTACTTC.

The chain links TRBV7-7 to TRBJ2-1; TRBD1 matches at 10 bases. Germline CDR1 is SSHAT and CDR2 is FNYEAQ (reference sequence). V lost 4 bases to trimming and J lost 0 bases; unmatched junction nucleotides: 3. This CDR3 comprises 16 residues. The CDR3 DNA reads TGTGCCAGCAGCTCCGGGGACAGGGGCTCCTACAATGAGCAGTTCTTC. Translated: CASSSGDRGSYNEQFF.

The chain uses TRBV30 and TRBJ1-4; 7 bases map to TRBD1. CDR1 GTSNPN and CDR2 SVGIG come from the germline V gene (reference sequence). Unmatched junction bases numbered 10, after V lost 2 bases and J lost 7 bases. The CDR3 contains 15 residues. The CDR3 nucleotides read TGTGCCTGGAGTCTCAAAACAGGGGCAGGTGAAAAACTGTTTTTT. Translation: CAWSLKTGAGEKLFF.

This chain links TRBV6-5 with TRBJ2-1; the match to TRBD2 covers 9 bases. J was trimmed by 3 bases and V by 0 bases; bases with no gene match: 0. CDR1 is MNHEY, CDR2 SVGAGI, per germline. CDR3 length: 15 amino acids. The CDR3 coding sequence is TGTGCCAGCAGTTACTCGACTAGCGGCTACAATGAGCAGTTCTTC. Residues: CASSYSTSGYNEQFF.

The chain couples TRBV5-1 to TRBJ2-7; D is perhaps TRBD1 (5 bases). With 3 bases removed from V and 3 bases from J, the gap between germline ends came to 10 bases. Germline CDR1 is SGHRS and CDR2 is YFSETQ. The CDR3 extends over 13 amino acids. Here the CDR3 DNA reads TGCGCCAGCAGCTCTTTGACAGACTACGAGCAGTACTTC. It codes for CASSSLTDYEQYF.

The table lists this clone with a few counts. V gene TRBV30 combines with J gene TRBJ2-7; TRBD2 aligns across 10 bases. Germline V CDR1 and CDR2: GTSNPN, SVGIG (reference sequence). The CDR3 is 17 amino acids. V gave up 3 bases and J gave up 2 bases; unmatched junction bases: 13. CDR3 nucleotides: TGTGCCTGGAGCGGAGGTACTAGCGGGGCCACCCCCTACGAGCAGTACTTC. Protein product: CAWSGGTSGATPYEQYF.

This clone was picked up one time. The chain recombines TRBV6-6 with TRBJ2-5; 9 bases are shared with TRBD2. This CDR3 has 14 amino acids. Trimming took 8 bases from V and 4 from J; bases not matched to a gene: 8. Germline V gene data show CDR1 as MNHNY and CDR2 as SVGAGI (reference sequence). Written as DNA, the CDR3 is TGTGCCAGCCGTATTGCGGGAGGGGGAGAGACCCAGTACTTC. Its translation: CASRIAGGGETQYF.

For this clone: One end of the junction varies from germline; a read error may be responsible. This sequence joins TRBV7-8 and TRBJ2-7; 13 nucleotides agree with TRBD2. Germline V gene lookup returns CDR1 SGHVS and CDR2 FQNEAQ. This CDR3 is built from 16 residues. CDR3: CASSSYGLAGAQSPNF. For the CDR3, the DNA is TGTGCCAGCAGCTCCTACGGACTAGCGGGAGCTCAATCGCCGAACTTC. Complete variable domain (other parts from reference TRBV7-8 and TRBJ2-7): GAGVSQSPRYKVAKRGQDVALRCDPISGHVSLFWYQQALGQGPEFLTYFQNEAQLDKSGLPSDRFFAERPEGSVSTLKIQRTQQEDSAVYLCASSSYGLAGAQSPNFGPGTRLTVT.

The chain carries TRBV28 and TRBJ2-7; 7 nucleotides agree with TRBD1. The germline V gene encodes CDR1 MDHEN and CDR2 SYDVKM. The V and J ends lost 7 bases and 0 bases, in that order; junction bases with no gene match: 12. This CDR3 has 16 residues. The CDR3 bases are TGTGCCAGCATTACACTCCGGGACAGTACCTCCTACGAGCAGTACTTC. Its protein is CASITLRDSTSYEQYF.

This chain connects TRBV6-5 to TRBJ2-2, with TRBD1 as a possible D gene (5 bases). CDR1 MNHEY and CDR2 SVGAGI come from the germline V gene. The CDR3 runs to 15 residues. Trimming removed 2 bases from V and 4 bases from J, with 11 bases in between. CDR3 nucleotides: TGTGCCAGCAGTTACAATGCAGGGCCCACCGGGGAGCTGTTTTTT. This translates into CASSYNAGPTGELFF.

J is TRBJ1-5 and V is TRBV28; tentative D call: TRBD1 (5 bases). Germline V gene lookup returns CDR1 MDHEN and CDR2 SYDVKM. The CDR3 is made up of 18 amino acids. With 5 bases removed from V and 0 bases from J, the gap between germline ends came to 20 bases. The CDR3 spells CASSTVGGLAYSNQPQHF. For the CDR3, the DNA is TGTGCCAGCAGTACCGTCGGGGGTTTGGCTTATAGCAATCAGCCCCAGCATTTT.

The V call is TRBV27, the J call TRBJ2-7; possible D gene TRBD2, 6 bases. The CDR3 covers 14 residues. Germline V CDR1 and CDR2: MNHEY, SMNVEV (reference sequence). V lost 5 bases, J lost 3 bases, and 14 bases lay in between. The DNA for the CDR3 is TGTGCCAGCAGTACTCTAGCGTTGAACTACGAGCAGTACTTC. It specifies CASSTLALNYEQYF.

The V call is TRBV24-1, the J call TRBJ2-1, with D maybe TRBD2 (5 bases). The germline V gene encodes CDR1 KGHDR and CDR2 SFDVKD. This CDR3 has 12 residues. The germline V and J ends were trimmed by 8 bases and 9 bases, with 13 bases remaining between them. The CDR3 is CATNAIGGEQFF. DNA of the CDR3: TGTGCCACCAATGCTATAGGAGGTGAGCAGTTCTTC.

V and J are TRBV5-1 and TRBJ2-5; 9 bases align to TRBD2. Looked up from germline, CDR1 is SGHRS and CDR2 is YFSETQ. The V and J ends lost 7 bases and 1 base, in that order; junction bases with no gene match: 8. The CDR3 extends over 15 amino acids. Here the CDR3 DNA reads TGCGCCAGCCAGGAAATAGCGGGAGCCCAAGAGACCCAGTACTTC. It is translated as CASQEIAGAQETQYF.

The rearrangement joins TRBV12-3 or TRBV12-4 to TRBJ1-5; TRBD1 is a possible D gene (5 bases). The CDR3 has 13 residues. The V and J ends lost 6 bases and 4 bases respectively, with 10 bases between them. The CDR3 DNA reads TGTGCCAGCAGGGGGACTGGAAATCAGCCCCAGCATTTT. It encodes CASRGTGNQPQHF.